This T cell receptor beta chain was recorded in a study of blood T cell repertoires in COVID-19. Study at large: Collection of acute and convalescent COVID-19 samples took place in the United States, Italy and Spain.

The CDR3 is 14 amino acids. Germline V lookup: CDR1 MDHEN, CDR2 SYDVKM. V gave up 4 bases and J gave up 6 bases, with 12 bases separating them. Libraries were prepared by immunoSEQ multiplex PCR; TCRdb keeps only in-frame clonotypes and omits some of them. Among more than 200,000 clones listed, 85% to 95% were seen once. Source material: PBMCs or T cells enriched from blood (not recorded which). The rearrangement links TRBV28 to TRBJ1-4; weak D call: TRBD1 (5 bases). The receptor was derived from a woman aged 18-35 years who had recovered from COVID-19. The CDR3 DNA is TGTGCCAGCAGTTCTCAACGGACATATGAAAAACTGTTTTTT. This sequence encodes CASSSQRTYEKLFF.